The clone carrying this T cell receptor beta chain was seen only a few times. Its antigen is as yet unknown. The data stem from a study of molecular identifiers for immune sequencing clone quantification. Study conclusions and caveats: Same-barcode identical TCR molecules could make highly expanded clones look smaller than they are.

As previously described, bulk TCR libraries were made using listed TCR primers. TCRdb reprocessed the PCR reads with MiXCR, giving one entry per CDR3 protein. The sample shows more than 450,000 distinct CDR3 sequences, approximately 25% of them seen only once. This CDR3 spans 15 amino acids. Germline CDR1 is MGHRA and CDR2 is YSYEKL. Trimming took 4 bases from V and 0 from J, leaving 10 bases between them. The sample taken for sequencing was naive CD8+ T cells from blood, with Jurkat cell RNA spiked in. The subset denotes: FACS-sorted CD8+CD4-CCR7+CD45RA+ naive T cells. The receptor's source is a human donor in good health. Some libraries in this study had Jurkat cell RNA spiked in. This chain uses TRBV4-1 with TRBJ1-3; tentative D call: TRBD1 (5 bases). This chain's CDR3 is CASSRDLSSGNTIYF. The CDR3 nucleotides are TGCGCCAGCAGCCGGGACTTGAGCTCTGGAAACACCATATATTTT.